Below are 4 T cell receptor beta chains sequenced from a single sample in a study of radiation and T cells in renal cell carcinoma. As to time point: baseline pretreatment blood. Treatment in this sample: 15 Gy SBRT to primary tumor, nephrectomy 4 weeks later. The assay was immunoSEQ multiplex PCR, and TCRdb's table has in-frame clones only and misses some. The sample carries 70,000 to 100,000 clones, about four fifths recorded once. Sequences were derived from blood, sampled from a patient whose treatment included radiotherapy and nephrectomy. The receptor source for this set is a man in his sixties with renal cell carcinoma.

This clone was recorded only once. This sequence joins TRBV29-1 and TRBJ2-5; no clear D. Deletions cut 7 bases from V and 2 bases from J, with 11 bases between. The CDR3 is 12 residues long. Germline CDR1 and CDR2: SQVTM and ANQGSEA. CDR3 in amino acids: CSASEQQETQYF. The CDR3 bases are TGCAGCGCCTCAGAGCAACAAGAGACCCAGTACTTC. The complete variable domain, with remaining parts taken from reference TRBV29-1 and TRBJ2-5, reads SAVISQKPSRDICQRGTSLTIQCQVDSQVTMMFWYRQQPGQSLTLIATANQGSEATYESGFVIDKFPISRPNLTFSTLTVSNMSPEDSSIYLCSASEQQETQYFGPGTRLLVL.

This chain joins TRBV18 and TRBJ2-7; 8 bases match TRBD1. V lost 2 bases, J lost 4 bases, and 10 bases stayed unmatched. This CDR3 has 16 amino acids. The germline V gene has CDR1 KGHSH and CDR2 LQKENI. The CDR3 sequence is CASSPSAFGQGYEQYF. Written as DNA, the CDR3 is TGTGCCAGCTCACCATCAGCCTTTGGACAGGGATACGAGCAGTACTTC. The variable domain in full, completed from reference TRBV18 and TRBJ2-7, reads NAGVMQNPRHLVRRRGQEARLRCSPMKGHSHVYWYRQLPEEGLKFMVYLQKENIIDESGMPKERFSAEFPKEGPSILRIQQVVRGDSAAYFCASSPSAFGQGYEQYFGPGTRLTVT.

CDR3 nucleotide sequence: TGTGCCAGCAGCCCCAGCGGTTGGGGAGGATCCTACGAGCAGTACTTC. Protein product: CASSPSGWGGSYEQYF. The chain couples TRBV5-6 to TRBJ2-7; a weak D match, TRBD2 (6 bases). Trimming stripped 4 bases from V and 1 base from J, with 18 bases between. This CDR3 region has 16 residues. In germline, CDR1 is SGHDT, CDR2 YYEEEE.

This chain links TRBV18 with TRBJ1-3; D unclear. V was cut by 2 bases and J by 11 bases, with 22 bases left in between. Germline V gene lookup returns CDR1 KGHSH and CDR2 LQKENI. This CDR3 contains 16 residues. DNA of the CDR3: TGTGCCAGCTCACCAAACGGGCCTGCGGGTGATGGTGCCATATATTTT. Its translation is CASSPNGPAGDGAIYF.